These T cell receptor beta chains were read from a single sample in a study of response to subunit inactivated influenza vaccine. TCRdb itself ran the RT-PCR reads through MiXCR, one entry per CDR3 protein. The sample shows under 800,000 distinct CDR3 sequences, approximately 13% of them seen only once. Material: PBMCs from blood, obtained roughly 15 days before vaccination. The receptors derive from a man aged 45-65 years who received an inactivated influenza vaccine. The CDR3 runs from the conserved cysteine through the conserved F or W. A D gene is named only where the DNA matches it firmly. Rows give clone size only sometimes, using once, few, many, or a class for an expanded clone.

V,J,length,size,D,DNA,CDR3
TRBV4-2,TRBJ1-5,15,once,-,TGTGCCAGCAGCCAAGACCTAGACAATAATCAGCCCCAGCATTTT,CASSQDLDNNQPQHF
TRBV11-2,TRBJ1-1,14,few,TRBD1,TGTGCCAGCAGCACAGGGGCTAAGCACACTGAAGCTTTCTTT,CASSTGAKHTEAFF
TRBV28,TRBJ1-4,14,few,-,TGTGCCAGCAGTAGATCGCTGGGGGATGAAAAACTGTTTTTT,CASSRSLGDEKLFF
TRBV2,TRBJ1-6,14,many,TRBD1,TGTGCCAGCACGGGGGAACAGGGGCTCTCACCCCTCCACTTT,CASTGEQGLSPLHF
TRBV6-2/TRBV6-3,TRBJ2-1,15,-,-,TGTGCCAGCAGTCGCAGACAGGTATTTGAGAATGAGCAGTTCTTC,CASSRRQVFENEQFF
TRBV12-3/TRBV12-4,TRBJ1-2,14,few,TRBD1,TGTGCCAGCAGTGCCGGGACAGGGGGCGCAGGCTACACCTTC,CASSAGTGGAGYTF
TRBV6-5,TRBJ2-1,15,few,TRBD1,TGTGCCAGCAGTTACTACGGGACAGGAGACAATGAGCAGTTCTTC,CASSYYGTGDNEQFF
TRBV20-1,TRBJ2-5,15,once,-,TGCAGTGCGCCGAGGTTCGGGGTACAACAAGAGACCCAGTACTTC,CSAPRFGVQQETQYF
TRBV3-1,TRBJ2-1,16,-,TRBD2,TGTGCCAGCAGCCTTCGTAGCGGGAGGGCAGGCAATGAGCAGTTCTTC,CASSLRSGRAGNEQFF
TRBV5-5,TRBJ2-7,14,few,TRBD2,TGTGCCAGCAGCTGGGCTAGCGGGACCTACGAGCAGTACTTC,CASSWASGTYEQYF
TRBV3-1,TRBJ2-5,15,few,TRBD1,TGTGCCAGCAGCCTAGGATGGACAGGGGAAGAGACCCAGTACTTC,CASSLGWTGEETQYF
TRBV6-2/TRBV6-3,TRBJ2-3,14,-,TRBD1,TGTGCCAGCAGTTACGGGACAGGGGTAGATACGCAGTATTTT,CASSYGTGVDTQYF
TRBV6-5,TRBJ2-7,15,-,TRBD1,TGTGCCAGCAGTTACTCGGGGGACAGATCCTACGAGCAGTACTTC,CASSYSGDRSYEQYF
TRBV15,TRBJ2-5,15,few,TRBD1,TGTGCCACCAGCAGAGGGACAGGGAACCAAGAGACCCAGTACTTC,CATSRGTGNQETQYF
TRBV20-1,TRBJ2-2,16,once,TRBD2,TGCAGTGCTAGCCGGACTAGCGGGAGAGCAACCGGGGAGCTGTTTTTT,CSASRTSGRATGELFF
TRBV5-1,TRBJ2-5,15,few,TRBD2,TGCGCCAGCAGCTTGACGTCGGCGGGAGGGGAGACCCAGTACTTC,CASSLTSAGGETQYF
TRBV12-3/TRBV12-4,TRBJ1-3,14,-,TRBD1,TGTGCCAGCAGCGAACGGGACAGGGAAAACACCATATATTTT,CASSERDRENTIYF
TRBV5-1,TRBJ2-2,14,-,-,TGCGCCAGCAGCTTGGCCGTTCGCACCGGGGAGCTGTTTTTT,CASSLAVRTGELFF
TRBV29-1,TRBJ1-2,12,many,-,TGCAGCGCGGAGGGAGCGGGCTATGGCTACACCTTC,CSAEGAGYGYTF
TRBV5-1,TRBJ2-6,17,-,-,TGCGCCAGCAGCTTGGCCCGGGATTACGCTGGGGCCAACGTCCTGACTTTC,CASSLARDYAGANVLTF
TRBV9,TRBJ2-1,15,-,TRBD2,TGTGCCAGCAGCTCCGGGACTAGCGGATCCCTGGAGCAGTTCTTC,CASSSGTSGSLEQFF
TRBV29-1,TRBJ2-5,12,-,-,TGCAGCGTTTCGGGGAAGTGGGAGACCCAGTACTTC,CSVSGKWETQYF
TRBV6-5,TRBJ2-1,16,few,-,TGTGCCAGCAGTTACTCGTTGCAGAATGGTTACAATGAGCAGTTCTTC,CASSYSLQNGYNEQFF
TRBV4-3,TRBJ2-7,13,few,-,TGCGCCAGCAGCCCGAGGGTCGGCGACGAGCAGTACTTC,CASSPRVGDEQYF
TRBV24-1,TRBJ2-5,12,-,-,TGTGCCACCAGGGTGGAGCAAGAGACCCAGTACTTC,CATRVEQETQYF
TRBV4-3,TRBJ2-5,14,many,-,TGCGCCAGCAGCCTTGACTACTCCCAAGAGACCCAGTACTTC,CASSLDYSQETQYF
TRBV2,TRBJ2-3,15,-,TRBD1,TGTGCCATCAGGGGACAGGGCGCGATAGCAGATACGCAGTATTTT,CAIRGQGAIADTQYF
TRBV19,TRBJ2-2,11,-,TRBD1,TGTGCCGGTAGGACAGGGAGGGAGCTGTTTTTT,CAGRTGRELFF
TRBV6-2/TRBV6-3,TRBJ2-7,15,few,-,TGTGCCAGTCGGGCCCAGAAAGTCTGGGACGACGAGCAGTACTTC,CASRAQKVWDDEQYF
TRBV15,TRBJ1-5,14,-,-,TGTGCCACCAGCAGAGAGGGATTCGGGCAGCCCCAGCATTTT,CATSREGFGQPQHF
TRBV28,TRBJ1-1,12,-,TRBD1,TGTGCCAGCAGTGGGGACAGTTCTGAAGCTTTCTTT,CASSGDSSEAFF
TRBV28,TRBJ2-3,17,many,TRBD1,TGTGCCAGCAGTTTCGACCGGGACAGGGGAGACACAGATACGCAGTATTTT,CASSFDRDRGDTDTQYF
TRBV27,TRBJ2-2,12,-,-,TGTGCCACGCGGACAGTAGCCGGGGAGCTGTTTTTT,CATRTVAGELFF
TRBV5-1,TRBJ2-7,14,once,TRBD1,TGCGCCAGCAGGGAGGGGACAGGGGCCTACGAGCAGTACTTC,CASREGTGAYEQYF
TRBV18,TRBJ2-1,15,-,-,TGTGCCAGCTCACAAGGGCGGGACACCTACAATGAGCAGTTCTTC,CASSQGRDTYNEQFF
TRBV5-1,TRBJ2-3,16,few,TRBD2,TGCGCCAGCCGGGCCCTAGCTAGCGGGGGCACAGATACGCAGTATTTT,CASRALASGGTDTQYF
TRBV20-1,TRBJ2-1,16,few,-,TGCAGTGCTAGACCACCAGCCGGGACTCCTGGGAATGAGCAGTTCTTC,CSARPPAGTPGNEQFF
TRBV10-3,TRBJ2-3,17,few,TRBD2,TGTGCCATCAGTCGAACGTGGACTAGCGGGCATGAAGATACGCAGTATTTT,CAISRTWTSGHEDTQYF
TRBV5-1,TRBJ2-3,16,few,-,TGCGCCAGCAGCCCCCAACCGGTGGGGGACACAGATACGCAGTATTTT,CASSPQPVGDTDTQYF
TRBV9,TRBJ2-7,15,many,TRBD1,TGTGCCAGCAGCGTCGGACAGGGAAACACCTACGAGCAGTACTTC,CASSVGQGNTYEQYF
TRBV12-3/TRBV12-4,TRBJ2-7,12,-,-,TGTGCCAGCAGAGATTCCCACGGGAAGCAGTACTTC,CASRDSHGKQYF
TRBV7-2,TRBJ2-1,16,-,-,TGTGCCAGCAGCTTAGCGAGCGGGTTTCGAAACAATGAGCAGTTCTTC,CASSLASGFRNNEQFF
TRBV5-5,TRBJ1-4,14,many,TRBD1,TGTGCCAGCTCGACCGGGACAGTAAATGAAAAACTGTTTTTT,CASSTGTVNEKLFF
TRBV4-3,TRBJ1-2,15,-,TRBD1,TGCGCCAGCAGCCAAGATGGCAGGGGGTCTGATGGCTACACCTTC,CASSQDGRGSDGYTF
TRBV12-3/TRBV12-4,TRBJ2-6,17,-,-,TGTGCCAGCAGTCCCTCGACAGGCAACTCTGGGGCCAACGTCCTGACTTTC,CASSPSTGNSGANVLTF
TRBV29-1,TRBJ2-5,13,many,-,TGCAGCGTTGAAGATCGCCTCCAAGAGACCCAGTACTTC,CSVEDRLQETQYF
TRBV11-1,TRBJ2-7,16,few,TRBD1,TGTGCCAGCAGCCGACATGCCGGGACAGTGAACTACGAGCAGTACTTC,CASSRHAGTVNYEQYF